This T cell receptor (beta chain) came from a study of blood T cell repertoires in COVID-19 (dated by TCRdb to 2020 to 2021). Background on the whole study: Samples from collaborators originated in the United States, Italy and Spain and spanned both the acute and convalescent phases of COVID-19. The prospective study material was composed of cDNA or gDNA derived from T cells, B-cell-depleted T cells, or PBMCs. The dataset comprised deeply sampled blood TCRbeta repertoires from subjects exposed to, actively infected with, or recovered from COVID-19. The repertoires were made available in a free public database intended to serve as a resource for research on the immune response to SARS-CoV-2. The samples were drawn from the first 160 participants of the ongoing ImmuneRACE study and from over 950 subjects provided by 6 global collaborators. The sample metadata nearly always contained a de-identified subject ID, COVID-19 status, age in years and sex. Where available, HLA class I and class II types were obtained from metadata supplied by the sample provider rather than from assay-based typing. What the work shows at the level of the full study, not this receptor alone: The amount of clinical and demographic metadata varied by source and participant and was provided uncurated.

CDR1 LGHNT and CDR2 FRNRAP were looked up in the germline V gene. Germline trimming: 5 bases from V, 0 bases from J; junction bases outside gene matches: 10. The CDR3 measures 17 amino acids from cysteine to phenylalanine. The DNA shown is the 51-base CDR3, in frame from base 1. Participants in the prospective study were aged roughly 18 to 100 years, lived in about two dozen United States geographic areas, and enrolled through a virtual design. Cohort assignment in the prospective study relied on participant-reported clinical history from a screening survey and a study questionnaire. Recovered participants in ImmuneRACE Cohort 3 were defined as having two consecutive negative NP/OP PCR tests, clearance from a healthcare professional, or resolution of symptoms. Each participant in the prospective study had whole blood, serum and a nasopharyngeal or oropharyngeal swab collected by mobile phlebotomists. Additional blood draws and questionnaires over an approximately two-month period could optionally be provided by prospective study participants. Prospective study blood samples were shipped either frozen or at room temperature before DNA extraction.

About this clone: No cognate antigen has been identified for it. Per-nucleotide qualities are absent, and no much larger clonotype sits a single base away.

TCRbeta CDR3 regions were amplified from genomic DNA by means of the immunoSEQ Assay, a bias-controlled multiplex PCR. In the source study's methods: Nucleated cell counts per sample were estimated from amplification of reference gene primers within the assay. To quantify the absolute abundance of each unique TCRbeta CDR3 rearrangement, sequence reads were collapsed and filtered. For each sample, productive Simpson clonality was calculated by taking the square root of Simpson's diversity index across productive rearrangements. Imported from immuneACCESS, the table was reduced by TCRdb to in-frame sequences with V and J called. These copies leave out some clones; in studies compared against another copy, an unresolved V gene accounts for under half, and the cause of the remainder is not known. The DNA was the basis for D and trimming; V, J and clone size are from that table. Recorded for this sample are about 330,000 clones; over 75% of them occurred a single time. Roughly 1% of the sample comes from the top ten.

The sample was PBMCs or T cells enriched from blood (not recorded which). This clonotype originated in a woman in her 30s who had recovered from COVID-19. The chain is assembled from TRBV12-5 and TRBJ1-1; a stretch of 9 junction bases matches TRBD1. The sequenced DNA is TGTGCTAGTGGTCAGGGACAGGGCGTCATCATGAACACTGAAGCTTTCTTT. The encoded protein is CASGQGQGVIMNTEAFF. Where the CDR3 stops, the reference TRBV12-5 and TRBJ1-1 genes take over; the full variable domain is DARVTQTPRHKVTEMGQEVTMRCQPILGHNTVFWYRQTMMQGLELLAYFRNRAPLDDSGMPKDRFSAEMPDATLATLKIQPSEPRDSAVYFCASGQGQGVIMNTEAFFGQGTRLTVV.